The sequence of this T cell receptor beta chain was determined in a study of blood T cell repertoires in COVID-19. Study context: Sites across the United States, Italy and Spain contributed samples from acute and convalescent COVID-19. The cDNA or gDNA used as material had been derived from T cells, B-cell-depleted T cells, or PBMCs.

Recruited during active infection, patients (from Seattle) were subsequently followed longitudinally. Original data processing: Quantification of nucleated cells was approximated via reference gene primer amplification. Some clones are missing from TCRdb's copy, which holds only in-frame ones; the method was immunoSEQ multiplex PCR. That table is the source of V, J and clone size, and D and trimming were worked out from the DNA. Of roughly 150,000 clones in the sample, around 84% were seen once. The CDR3 sequence is 14 residues long. V lost 6 bases and J 0 bases, leaving 11 bases between the germline ends. CDR1 and CDR2 (germline): SNHLY, FYNNEI.

The V call is TRBV2, the J call TRBJ1-2; D is possibly TRBD1 (5 bases). This clonotype was sampled from a woman aged 80 or older with COVID-19, enrolled during active disease. The sample taken for sequencing was peripheral blood. CDR3 protein: CASRDRKTNYGYTF. The CDR3 DNA reads TGTGCCAGCAGAGACAGAAAAACTAACTATGGCTACACCTTC.